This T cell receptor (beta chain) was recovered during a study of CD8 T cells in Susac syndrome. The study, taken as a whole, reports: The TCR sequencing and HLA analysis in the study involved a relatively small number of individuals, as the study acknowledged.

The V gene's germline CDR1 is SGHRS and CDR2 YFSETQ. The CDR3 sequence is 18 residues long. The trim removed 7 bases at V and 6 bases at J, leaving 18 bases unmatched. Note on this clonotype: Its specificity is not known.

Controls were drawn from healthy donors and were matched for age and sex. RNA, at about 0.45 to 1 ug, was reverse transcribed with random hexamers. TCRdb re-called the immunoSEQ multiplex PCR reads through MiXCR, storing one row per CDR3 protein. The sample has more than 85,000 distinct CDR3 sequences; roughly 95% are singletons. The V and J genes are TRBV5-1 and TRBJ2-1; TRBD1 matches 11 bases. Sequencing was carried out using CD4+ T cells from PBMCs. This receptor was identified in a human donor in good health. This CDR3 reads CASGRSSGTGGISNEQFF. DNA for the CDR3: TGCGCCAGCGGTCGGTCTTCCGGGACAGGGGGAATAAGCAATGAGCAGTTCTTC.